These T cell receptor beta chains were read from a single sample in a study of blood T cell repertoires in COVID-19. Clones were read by immunoSEQ multiplex PCR, and TCRdb kept only the in-frame ones, dropping some. The table records roughly 200,000 clones, roughly 84% of them present only once. Material: peripheral blood. These receptors originate from a human donor in a cohort sampled during active COVID-19. The CDR3 runs from the conserved cysteine through the conserved F or W. The order of the fields is CDR3 protein, CDR3 DNA, D gene, clone size, V gene, J gene. The D gene is left open where the match is weak. Clone size is shown for a subset of rows, as once, few, many or a class of expanded clone.

CDR3 protein: CASSSPRQGLTNYGYTF; CDR3 DNA: TGTGCCAGCAGTTCTCCCCGGCAGGGCCTTACTAACTATGGCTACACCTTC; D gene: -; clone size: -; V gene: TRBV28; J gene: TRBJ1-2
CDR3 protein: CASSLTGGPLSGANVLTF; CDR3 DNA: TGTGCCAGCAGCTTGACAGGGGGCCCTCTCTCTGGGGCCAACGTCCTGACTTTC; D gene: TRBD1; clone size: -; V gene: TRBV3-1/TRBV3-2; J gene: TRBJ2-6
CDR3 protein: CASSHSLYPGGSEKLFF; CDR3 DNA: TGCGCCAGCAGCCATTCCCTTTATCCAGGGGGGAGTGAAAAACTGTTTTTT; D gene: TRBD1; clone size: -; V gene: TRBV4-1; J gene: TRBJ1-4
CDR3 protein: CASSPPGLDTQYF; CDR3 DNA: TGTGCCAGCAGCCCCCCAGGATTGGATACGCAGTATTTT; D gene: -; clone size: -; V gene: TRBV3-1/TRBV3-2; J gene: TRBJ2-3
CDR3 protein: CATGTSGRYGELFF; CDR3 DNA: TGCGCCACTGGGACTAGCGGGAGATACGGGGAGCTGTTTTTT; D gene: TRBD2; clone size: -; V gene: TRBV10-1; J gene: TRBJ2-2
CDR3 protein: CASSLVASGYNEQFF; CDR3 DNA: TGTGCCAGCAGCTTAGTGGCTAGCGGATACAATGAGCAGTTCTTC; D gene: TRBD2; clone size: -; V gene: TRBV7-9; J gene: TRBJ2-1
CDR3 protein: CASSSTGHGSNQPQHF; CDR3 DNA: TGTGCCAGCAGCTCCACAGGGCACGGGAGCAATCAGCCCCAGCATTTT; D gene: -; clone size: -; V gene: TRBV5-6; J gene: TRBJ1-5
CDR3 protein: CASSPDRGNSPLHF; CDR3 DNA: TGTGCCAGCAGTCCCGACAGGGGGAATTCACCCCTCCACTTT; D gene: TRBD1; clone size: -; V gene: TRBV27; J gene: TRBJ1-6
CDR3 protein: CASSLPGGWVYGYTF; CDR3 DNA: TGTGCCAGCTCACTACCAGGGGGATGGGTCTATGGCTACACCTTC; D gene: TRBD1; clone size: -; V gene: TRBV18; J gene: TRBJ1-2
CDR3 protein: CASTPGLAGLTGELFF; CDR3 DNA: TGTGCCAGCACCCCGGGACTAGCGGGATTGACCGGGGAGCTGTTTTTT; D gene: TRBD2; clone size: -; V gene: TRBV27; J gene: TRBJ2-2
CDR3 protein: CASSASQGQEQYF; CDR3 DNA: TGTGCCAGCAGCGCCTCACAGGGTCAAGAGCAGTACTTC; D gene: -; clone size: -; V gene: TRBV11-2; J gene: TRBJ2-7
CDR3 protein: CASSFSTGEETQYF; CDR3 DNA: TGCGCCAGCAGCTTCTCTACAGGGGAGGAGACCCAGTACTTC; D gene: TRBD1; clone size: -; V gene: TRBV5-1; J gene: TRBJ2-5
CDR3 protein: CATRTGANTGELFF; CDR3 DNA: TGTGCCACACGGACAGGGGCGAACACCGGGGAGCTGTTTTTT; D gene: TRBD1; clone size: -; V gene: TRBV6-5; J gene: TRBJ2-2
CDR3 protein: CASRVAGASHEQYF; CDR3 DNA: TGCGCCAGCCGAGTAGCGGGAGCCTCCCACGAGCAGTACTTC; D gene: TRBD2; clone size: -; V gene: TRBV4-1; J gene: TRBJ2-7
CDR3 protein: CASTSGEGRNQPQHF; CDR3 DNA: TGTGCCAGTACCAGCGGGGAGGGTCGGAATCAGCCCCAGCATTTT; D gene: -; clone size: -; V gene: TRBV19; J gene: TRBJ1-5
CDR3 protein: CASSRDSGNQPQHF; CDR3 DNA: TGTGCCAGCAGCCGGGACAGCGGCAATCAGCCCCAGCATTTT; D gene: TRBD1; clone size: few; V gene: TRBV3-1/TRBV3-2; J gene: TRBJ1-5
CDR3 protein: CASSGQGANSPLHF; CDR3 DNA: TGTGCCAGCTCCGGACAGGGGGCGAATTCACCCCTCCACTTT; D gene: TRBD1; clone size: -; V gene: TRBV18; J gene: TRBJ1-6
CDR3 protein: CASSQEFWGAGANVLTF; CDR3 DNA: TGCGCCAGCAGCCAAGAATTTTGGGGGGCTGGGGCCAACGTCCTGACTTTC; D gene: -; clone size: -; V gene: TRBV4-1; J gene: TRBJ2-6
CDR3 protein: CASSLAMQGTGNTIYF; CDR3 DNA: TGCGCCAGCAGCTTGGCCATGCAGGGTACTGGAAACACCATATATTTT; D gene: -; clone size: -; V gene: TRBV5-1; J gene: TRBJ1-3
CDR3 protein: CASSPDRGVYYEQYF; CDR3 DNA: TGTGCCAGCAGCCCCGACAGGGGAGTGTACTACGAGCAGTACTTC; D gene: TRBD1; clone size: -; V gene: TRBV7-8; J gene: TRBJ2-7
CDR3 protein: CASSFTGDGYEQYF; CDR3 DNA: TGCGCCAGCAGCTTTACAGGAGACGGCTACGAGCAGTACTTC; D gene: -; clone size: -; V gene: TRBV5-1; J gene: TRBJ2-7
CDR3 protein: CASSFMYEQYF; CDR3 DNA: TGTGCCAGCAGCTTCATGTACGAGCAGTACTTC; D gene: -; clone size: once; V gene: TRBV5-5; J gene: TRBJ2-7
CDR3 protein: CASSFQGSSAGANVLTF; CDR3 DNA: TGTGCCAGCAGCTTCCAGGGTAGTTCAGCTGGGGCCAACGTCCTGACTTTC; D gene: -; clone size: once; V gene: TRBV5-4; J gene: TRBJ2-6
CDR3 protein: CASSYYRQEATDTQYF; CDR3 DNA: TGTGCCAGCAGCTACTACCGACAGGAGGCCACAGATACGCAGTATTTT; D gene: -; clone size: once; V gene: TRBV7-8; J gene: TRBJ2-3
CDR3 protein: CASSLPGSDSYEQYF; CDR3 DNA: TGTGCCAGCAGCTTACCCGGGTCGGACTCCTACGAGCAGTACTTC; D gene: -; clone size: -; V gene: TRBV7-9; J gene: TRBJ2-7
CDR3 protein: CASSLSTGNTEAFF; CDR3 DNA: TGTGCCAGCAGTTTAAGTACAGGGAACACTGAAGCTTTCTTT; D gene: -; clone size: -; V gene: TRBV28; J gene: TRBJ1-1
CDR3 protein: CASSHSRDQDRAAYGYTF; CDR3 DNA: TGTGCCAGTAGTCACAGCCGGGACCAGGACAGGGCGGCCTATGGCTACACCTTC; D gene: TRBD1; clone size: -; V gene: TRBV19; J gene: TRBJ1-2
CDR3 protein: CASRPGGQGPNEKLFF; CDR3 DNA: TGTGCCAGCAGACCCGGGGGACAGGGACCTAATGAAAAACTGTTTTTT; D gene: TRBD1; clone size: -; V gene: TRBV5-4; J gene: TRBJ1-4
CDR3 protein: CASRGQYSNQPQHF; CDR3 DNA: TGTGCCAGCAGAGGACAGTATAGCAATCAGCCCCAGCATTTT; D gene: -; clone size: -; V gene: TRBV2; J gene: TRBJ1-5
CDR3 protein: CASSLDSASSYNEQFF; CDR3 DNA: TGTGCCAGCAGCTTAGATAGCGCTAGCTCCTACAATGAGCAGTTCTTC; D gene: -; clone size: -; V gene: TRBV7-9; J gene: TRBJ2-1
CDR3 protein: CASSLELEAFF; CDR3 DNA: TGTGCCAGCAGCTTGGAGCTTGAAGCTTTCTTT; D gene: -; clone size: -; V gene: TRBV5-6; J gene: TRBJ1-1
CDR3 protein: CASSPTGTGSPLHF; CDR3 DNA: TGTGCCAGCTCACCGACAGGGACGGGTTCACCCCTCCACTTT; D gene: TRBD1; clone size: -; V gene: TRBV18; J gene: TRBJ1-6
CDR3 protein: CASSSTGSRNTIYF; CDR3 DNA: TGTGCCAGCAGTTCGACAGGGTCCCGAAACACCATATATTTT; D gene: TRBD1; clone size: -; V gene: TRBV6-5; J gene: TRBJ1-3
CDR3 protein: CATGWVFDRPNQPQHF; CDR3 DNA: TGTGCCACAGGTTGGGTTTTTGACAGGCCTAATCAGCCCCAGCATTTT; D gene: -; clone size: once; V gene: TRBV19; J gene: TRBJ1-5
CDR3 protein: CASSSSGIRYGYTF; CDR3 DNA: TGTGCCAGCAGTTCATCAGGGATACGTTATGGCTACACCTTC; D gene: -; clone size: -; V gene: TRBV6-6; J gene: TRBJ1-2
CDR3 protein: CSVVMVGGNYNEQFF; CDR3 DNA: TGCAGCGTTGTAATGGTTGGGGGGAACTACAATGAGCAGTTCTTC; D gene: -; clone size: -; V gene: TRBV29-1; J gene: TRBJ2-1
CDR3 protein: CASSPDRIHGYTF; CDR3 DNA: TGTGCCAGCTCACCGGACAGAATCCATGGCTACACCTTC; D gene: -; clone size: -; V gene: TRBV18; J gene: TRBJ1-2
CDR3 protein: CASKDSGRAHEQYF; CDR3 DNA: TGTGCCAGCAAGGATAGCGGGAGGGCCCACGAGCAGTACTTC; D gene: TRBD2; clone size: -; V gene: TRBV2; J gene: TRBJ2-7
CDR3 protein: CASSYVDTQYF; CDR3 DNA: TGTGCCAGCAGTTATGTGGATACGCAGTATTTT; D gene: -; clone size: -; V gene: TRBV2; J gene: TRBJ2-3
CDR3 protein: CAWSVRGYGYTF; CDR3 DNA: TGTGCCTGGAGTGTACGCGGGTATGGCTACACCTTC; D gene: -; clone size: -; V gene: TRBV30; J gene: TRBJ1-2
CDR3 protein: CASSPPGASRGVKGEQYF; CDR3 DNA: TGTGCCAGCTCACCACCGGGCGCTTCTCGGGGGGTGAAGGGCGAGCAGTACTTC; D gene: TRBD2; clone size: -; V gene: TRBV18; J gene: TRBJ2-7
CDR3 protein: CASSPSQGAGGYTF; CDR3 DNA: TGTGCCAGCTCACCATCCCAGGGGGCAGGAGGCTACACCTTC; D gene: TRBD1; clone size: -; V gene: TRBV18; J gene: TRBJ1-2
CDR3 protein: CASSPRGTGVEAFF; CDR3 DNA: TGCGCCAGCAGCCCGAGAGGGACAGGTGTTGAAGCTTTCTTT; D gene: TRBD1; clone size: few; V gene: TRBV5-1; J gene: TRBJ1-1